This T cell receptor (beta chain) stems from a study of T cells after yellow fever vaccination. The CDR3 runs 15 residues. Trimming took 2 bases from V and 6 from J; bases not matched to a gene: 9. CDR1 and CDR2 (germline): SGDLS, YYNGEE. In the case of this clonotype: Its antigen is as yet unknown.

Study-wide results and limits: After the booster, approximately 95% of CD4 and about 90% of CD8 primary-response clones were re-detected. Repertoires sorted by FACS could include abundant clonotypes that are contaminants from the bulk population.

A 5'RACE template-switching step, the method used to make TCR cDNA, added a universal primer site and UMIs. Using its own MiXCR run on the 5' RACE reads, TCRdb lists one record per CDR3 protein. This sample yields hundreds of thousands of distinct CDR3 sequences, of which about 12% are seen a single time; more than 13% belongs to the top ten. The material sequenced was PBMCs, taken on the day of the yellow fever booster vaccination. The clonotype originates from a man aged 25-40 years who received the YFV17D yellow fever vaccine. The chain joins TRBV9 to TRBJ2-7, with 9 nucleotides matching TRBD1. The CDR3 reads CASSVAGTGQSEQYF. DNA for the CDR3: TGTGCCAGCAGCGTCGCCGGGACAGGGCAATCCGAGCAGTACTTC.